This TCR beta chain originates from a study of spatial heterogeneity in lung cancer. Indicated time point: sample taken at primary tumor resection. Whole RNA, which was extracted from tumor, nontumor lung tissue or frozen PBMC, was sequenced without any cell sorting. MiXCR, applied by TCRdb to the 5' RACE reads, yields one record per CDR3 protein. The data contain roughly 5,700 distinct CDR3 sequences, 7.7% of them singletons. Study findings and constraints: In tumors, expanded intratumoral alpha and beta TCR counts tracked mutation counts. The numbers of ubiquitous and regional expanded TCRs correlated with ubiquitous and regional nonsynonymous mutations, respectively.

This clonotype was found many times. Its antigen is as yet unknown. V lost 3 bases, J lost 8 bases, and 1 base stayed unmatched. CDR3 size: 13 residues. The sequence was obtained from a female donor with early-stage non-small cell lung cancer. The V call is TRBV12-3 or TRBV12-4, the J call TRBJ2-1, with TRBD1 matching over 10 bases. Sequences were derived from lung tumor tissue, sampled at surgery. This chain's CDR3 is CASSLGTGDEQFF. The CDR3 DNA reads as TGTGCCAGCAGTTTGGGGACAGGGGATGAGCAGTTCTTC.